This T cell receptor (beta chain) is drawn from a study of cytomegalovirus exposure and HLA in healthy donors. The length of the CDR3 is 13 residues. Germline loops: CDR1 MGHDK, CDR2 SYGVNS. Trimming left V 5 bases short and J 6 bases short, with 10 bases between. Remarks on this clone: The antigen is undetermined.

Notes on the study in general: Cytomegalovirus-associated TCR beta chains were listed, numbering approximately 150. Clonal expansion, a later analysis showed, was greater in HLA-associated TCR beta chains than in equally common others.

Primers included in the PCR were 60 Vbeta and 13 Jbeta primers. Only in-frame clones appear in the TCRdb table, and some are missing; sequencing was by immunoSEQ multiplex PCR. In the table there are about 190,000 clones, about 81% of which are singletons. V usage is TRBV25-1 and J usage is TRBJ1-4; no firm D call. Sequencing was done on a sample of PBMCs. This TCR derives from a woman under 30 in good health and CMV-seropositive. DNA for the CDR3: TGTGCCAGCAGTTACAGTAACGATGAAAAACTGTTTTTT. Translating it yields CASSYSNDEKLFF.